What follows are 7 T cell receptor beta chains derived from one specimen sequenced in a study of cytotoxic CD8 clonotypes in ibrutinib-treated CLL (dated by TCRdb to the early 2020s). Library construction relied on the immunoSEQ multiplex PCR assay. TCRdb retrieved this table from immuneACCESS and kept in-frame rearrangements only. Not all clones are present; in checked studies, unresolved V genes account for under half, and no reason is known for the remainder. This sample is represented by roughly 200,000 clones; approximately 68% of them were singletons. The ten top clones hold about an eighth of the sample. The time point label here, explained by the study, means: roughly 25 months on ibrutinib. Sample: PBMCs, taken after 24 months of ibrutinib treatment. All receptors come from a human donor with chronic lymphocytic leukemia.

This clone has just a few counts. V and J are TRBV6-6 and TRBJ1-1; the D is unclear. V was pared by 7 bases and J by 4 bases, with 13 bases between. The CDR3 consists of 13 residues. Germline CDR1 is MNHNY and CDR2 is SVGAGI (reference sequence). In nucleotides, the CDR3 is TGTGCCAGCACCTGGATTAGTGGCACTGAAGCTTTCTTT. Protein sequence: CASTWISGTEAFF.

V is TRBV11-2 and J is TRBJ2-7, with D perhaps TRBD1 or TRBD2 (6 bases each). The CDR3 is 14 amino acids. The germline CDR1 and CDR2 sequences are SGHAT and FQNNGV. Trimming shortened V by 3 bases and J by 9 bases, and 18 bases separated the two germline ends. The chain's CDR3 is CASSFGYTGTPQYF. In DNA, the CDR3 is TGTGCCAGCAGCTTTGGATACACAGGGACTCCGCAGTACTTC.

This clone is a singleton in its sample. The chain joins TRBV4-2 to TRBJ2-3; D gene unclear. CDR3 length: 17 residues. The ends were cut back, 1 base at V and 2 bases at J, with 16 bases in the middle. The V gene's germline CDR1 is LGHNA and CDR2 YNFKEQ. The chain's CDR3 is CASSQAQHGSVTDTQYF. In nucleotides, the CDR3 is TGTGCCAGCAGCCAAGCGCAACACGGCAGCGTCACAGATACGCAGTATTTT.

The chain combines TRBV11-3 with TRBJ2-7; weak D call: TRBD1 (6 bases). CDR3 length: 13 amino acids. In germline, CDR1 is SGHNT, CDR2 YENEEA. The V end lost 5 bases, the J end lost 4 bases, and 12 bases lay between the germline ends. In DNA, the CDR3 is TGTGCCAGCAGCAAAGGACAGAGTTACGAGCAGTACTTC. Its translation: CASSKGQSYEQYF.

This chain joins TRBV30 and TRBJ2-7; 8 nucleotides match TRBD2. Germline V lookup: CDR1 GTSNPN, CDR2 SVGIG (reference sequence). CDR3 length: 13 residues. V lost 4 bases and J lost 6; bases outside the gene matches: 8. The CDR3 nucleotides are TGTGCCTGGACCTCACGGGGGGGAGCCGAGCAGTACTTC. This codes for CAWTSRGGAEQYF.

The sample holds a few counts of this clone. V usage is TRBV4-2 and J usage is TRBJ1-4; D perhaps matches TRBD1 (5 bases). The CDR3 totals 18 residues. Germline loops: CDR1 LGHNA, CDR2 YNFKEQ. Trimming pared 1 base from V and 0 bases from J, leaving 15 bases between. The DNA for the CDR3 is TGTGCCAGCAGCCAAGCCCCGGGACGGCCTGCAACTAATGAAAAACTGTTTTTT. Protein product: CASSQAPGRPATNEKLFF.

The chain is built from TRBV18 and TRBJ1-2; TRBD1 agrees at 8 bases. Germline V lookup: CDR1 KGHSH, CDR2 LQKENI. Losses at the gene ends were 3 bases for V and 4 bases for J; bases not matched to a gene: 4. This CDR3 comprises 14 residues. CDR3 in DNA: TGTGCCAGCTCACCCGGACAGGGCGGCTATGGCTACACCTTC. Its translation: CASSPGQGGYGYTF.